One sample yielded the 24 T cell receptor beta chains listed below, sequenced in a study of blood T cell repertoires in COVID-19. Assay: immunoSEQ multiplex PCR; the TCRdb copy retains only in-frame clones and omits some. Among around 140,000 clones listed, 75% to 85% were seen once. Input material: peripheral blood. The receptors derive from a woman older than 75 with active or convalescent COVID-19.

The gene calls are TRBV4-1 and TRBJ2-3; 10 bases align to TRBD1. J gave up 6 bases and V 4 bases, and 13 bases lay outside the gene matches. The V gene's germline CDR1 is MGHRA and CDR2 YSYEKL. CDR3 size: 17 residues. The CDR3 here is CASSLPKTGGSPDTQYF. The CDR3 nucleotides read TGCGCCAGCAGCCTTCCTAAGACAGGGGGCTCCCCGGATACGCAGTATTTT.

CDR3 DNA sequence: TGTGCCAGCTCTGCCCCCGGCGGAGCAGATACGCAGTATTTT. Residues: CASSAPGGADTQYF. The chain is built from TRBV18 and TRBJ2-3; the D is unclear. The CDR3 totals 14 residues. V gave up 6 bases and J gave up 4 bases, with 14 bases separating them. Germline assignment: CDR1 KGHSH and CDR2 LQKENI.

V and J are TRBV5-1 and TRBJ1-6, with unresolved D. V was pared by 4 bases and J by 8 bases, with 13 bases between. Germline V gives CDR1 SGHRS, CDR2 YFSETQ. This CDR3 has 14 amino acids. CDR3 sequence reads: CASSAAQEDSPLHF. DNA for the CDR3: TGCGCCAGCAGCGCGGCGCAGGAGGATTCACCCCTCCACTTT.

This sequence joins TRBV5-6 and TRBJ2-1, with 7 positions matching TRBD1. This CDR3 comprises 17 residues. V dropped 1 base and J dropped 0; count of bases not matched to a gene: 7. Germline V gene lookup returns CDR1 SGHDT and CDR2 YYEEEE. In DNA form, the CDR3 reads TGTGCCAGCAGCTTGTTGAGGGGGCCAACCTCCTACAATGAGCAGTTCTTC. Amino acids: CASSLLRGPTSYNEQFF.

This sequence joins TRBV5-1 and TRBJ1-1, with D perhaps TRBD1 (6 bases). The CDR3 sequence is 15 residues long. The ends were cut back, 0 bases at V and 0 bases at J, with 9 bases in the middle. Germline values: CDR1 SGHRS, CDR2 YFSETQ. CDR3 amino acids: CASSLGGLLNTEAFF. The CDR3 coding sequence is TGCGCCAGCAGCTTGGGGGGGCTTTTGAACACTGAAGCTTTCTTT.

The chain is built from TRBV11-2 and TRBJ1-2, with D tentatively TRBD1 (6 bases). The CDR3 extends over 17 amino acids. Germline CDR1 SGHAT, CDR2 FQNNGV. Trimming removed 0 bases from V and 3 bases from J, with 17 bases in between. The CDR3 DNA is TGTGCCAGCAGCTTAGATGAGTGGGACAAACCCTACTATGGCTACACCTTC. Residues: CASSLDEWDKPYYGYTF.

In its sample, this clone was seen once. The chain links TRBV11-2 to TRBJ1-2, with D tentatively TRBD1 (5 bases). The ends were cut back, 0 bases at V and 7 bases at J, with 12 bases in the middle. The germline V gene has CDR1 SGHAT and CDR2 FQNNGV. The CDR3 extends over 14 amino acids. The CDR3 DNA sequence: TGTGCCAGCAGCTTAGAGGGAGGGGCCGGTGGCTACACCTTC. Translating gives CASSLEGGAGGYTF.

This clone was recorded once. V and J are TRBV28 and TRBJ1-1; possible D gene TRBD1, 5 bases. CDR1 and CDR2 (germline): MDHEN, SYDVKM. This CDR3 spans 18 amino acids. Trimming removed 5 bases at V and 1 base at J, with 23 bases between. CDR3 sequence: CASSKIHTPGGRNTEAFF. The CDR3 DNA reads as TGTGCCAGCAGTAAGATTCATACCCCGGGGGGTAGGAACACTGAAGCTTTCTTT.

V is TRBV2 and J is TRBJ1-6, with TRBD1 matching over 8 bases. The CDR3 covers 14 residues. Trimming cost V 8 bases and J 6 bases; bases outside gene matches: 6. Germline V gene data show CDR1 as SNHLY and CDR2 as FYNNEI. CDR3 nucleotides: TGTGCCAGCCAGGGGACAGGTAGTAATTCACCCCTCCACTTT. This encodes CASQGTGSNSPLHF.

The J gene is TRBJ1-1, the V gene TRBV12-3 or TRBV12-4, with D tentatively TRBD1 (6 bases). Trimming removed 7 bases from V and 4 bases from J, with 10 bases in between. CDR3 length equals 12 residues. CDR3 protein: CASTIRGTEAFF. For the CDR3, the DNA is TGTGCCAGCACTATCAGGGGCACTGAAGCTTTCTTT.

The rearrangement uses TRBV28 and TRBJ1-6, with a tentative D call TRBD1 (5 bases). Germline V gene data show CDR1 as MDHEN and CDR2 as SYDVKM. The germline V and J ends were trimmed by 6 bases and 9 bases, with 15 bases remaining between them. The CDR3 has 14 residues. CDR3 nucleotides: TGTGCCAGCAGACTCTCTGGGGGGGGTTCACCCCTCCACTTT. Amino acid sequence: CASRLSGGGSPLHF.

The chain recombines TRBV9 with TRBJ2-3; D is unresolved. With 0 bases removed from V and 2 bases from J, the gap between germline ends came to 10 bases. Germline-derived CDR1 and CDR2 are SGDLS and YYNGEE. The CDR3 runs to 15 residues. The CDR3 nucleotides are TGTGCCAGCAGCGTAGATGGGCAGACCACAGATACGCAGTATTTT. Its translation is CASSVDGQTTDTQYF.

This clone was detected only once. V is TRBV10-3 and J is TRBJ1-1; 10 bases are shared with TRBD1. Germline V lookup: CDR1 ENHRY, CDR2 SYGVKD. V was pared by 2 bases and J by 4 bases, with 16 bases of the junction left unmatched. This CDR3 has 19 residues. In DNA, the CDR3 is TGTGCCATCAGTGAGCCCTCCGGACAGGGGGAACTTTGGAGCACTGAAGCTTTCTTT. This translates into CAISEPSGQGELWSTEAFF.

The rearrangement links TRBV29-1 to TRBJ1-5; D remains ambiguous. Trimming cost V 4 bases and J 5 bases, with 12 bases left between them. Germline CDR1 is SQVTM and CDR2 is ANQGSEA. The CDR3 sequence is 13 residues long. The CDR3 loop is CSVVGGLDQPQHF. The DNA of the CDR3 is TGCAGCGTTGTGGGTGGGCTCGATCAGCCCCAGCATTTT.

The rearrangement joins TRBV19 to TRBJ2-5, with 7 bases fitting TRBD1. Trimming took 8 bases from V and 2 from J; bases not matched to a gene: 11. Germline values: CDR1 LNHDA, CDR2 SQIVND (reference sequence). The CDR3 has 15 amino acids. The CDR3 protein is CASSRGDSLQETQYF. DNA for the CDR3: TGTGCCAGTTCGCGTGGGGACAGCCTACAAGAGACCCAGTACTTC.

V gene TRBV5-5 combines with J gene TRBJ2-7; 9 nucleotides match TRBD2. CDR1 is SGHKS and CDR2 is YYEKEE in the germline V gene (reference sequence). The CDR3 is 14 amino acids. Trimming at V came to 2 bases and at J to 5 bases, leaving 5 bases not matched to a gene. The CDR3 here is CASSFSGSAHEQYF. Here the CDR3 DNA reads TGTGCCAGCAGCTTTAGCGGGAGCGCTCACGAGCAGTACTTC.

This clone was seen once. The rearrangement uses TRBV19 and TRBJ1-6; no clear D gene. CDR1 and CDR2 (germline): LNHDA, SQIVND (reference sequence). V was shortened by 6 bases and J by 6 bases, with 18 bases between the two germline ends. The CDR3 covers 16 residues. CDR3 sequence: CASSEPQARLNSPLHF. Written as DNA, the CDR3 is TGTGCCAGTAGCGAACCCCAGGCCAGGCTTAATTCACCCCTCCACTTT.

The chain carries TRBV6-5 and TRBJ1-2; D is undetermined. CDR1 is MNHEY, CDR2 SVGAGI, per germline. V was cut by 8 bases and J by 2 bases, with 12 bases left in between. The CDR3 consists of 13 residues. CDR3 DNA sequence: TGTGCCAGCCCCCAGGAGGCGAACTATGGCTACACCTTC. This codes for CASPQEANYGYTF.

This clone occurred a few times. The chain carries TRBV3-1 (or the pseudogene TRBV3-2) and TRBJ2-2; a possible D gene is TRBD2 (7 bases). V dropped 4 bases and J dropped 0 bases, with 15 bases sitting between them. Germline CDR1 reads LGHDT; CDR2 reads YNNKEL (reference sequence). The CDR3 has 17 residues. DNA of the CDR3: TGTGCCAGCAGCCTCACTTTAGGGGGGGCGAACACCGGGGAGCTGTTTTTT. This codes for CASSLTLGGANTGELFF.

The chain employs TRBV9 and TRBJ2-3; 9 nucleotides align to TRBD2. With V trimmed by 4 bases and J by 0 bases, 3 bases remained unmatched. CDR1 is SGDLS and CDR2 is YYNGEE in the germline V gene. CDR3 length: 15 amino acids. CDR3 coding DNA: TGTGCCAGCAGCTCGCTAGCGGGGAGCACAGATACGCAGTATTTT. The encoded protein is CASSSLAGSTDTQYF.

This clone was picked up a small number of times. The chain uses TRBV7-9 and TRBJ1-1; tentative D call: TRBD1 (5 bases). The CDR3 has 12 residues. The germline V gene has CDR1 SEHNR and CDR2 FQNEAQ (reference sequence). Trimming shortened V by 4 bases and J by 7 bases, and 10 bases separated the two germline ends. CDR3 region: CASSSGGVEAFF. The CDR3 DNA sequence: TGTGCCAGCAGCTCCGGGGGTGTTGAAGCTTTCTTT.

J is TRBJ2-5 and V is TRBV11-1; D remains unclear. This CDR3 is 12 amino acids long. The ends were cut back, 1 base at V and 8 bases at J, with 8 bases in the middle. The germline V gene has CDR1 SGHAT and CDR2 FQDESV (reference sequence). In DNA, the CDR3 is TGTGCCAGCAGCTTAGGGCCGGGTACCCAGTACTTC. The encoded protein is CASSLGPGTQYF.

The chain recombines TRBV7-2 with TRBJ2-4; 10 bases are a match to TRBD2. In germline, CDR1 is SGHTA, CDR2 FQGNSA. The V gene end was trimmed by 0 bases and the J gene end by 5 bases; junction bases not matched to a gene: 4. The CDR3 consists of 16 residues. In nucleotides, the CDR3 is TGTGCCAGCAGCTTAGCACTAGCGGGGACCCAAAACATTCAGTACTTC. It codes for CASSLALAGTQNIQYF.

This chain connects TRBV30 to TRBJ1-2, with a tentative D call TRBD1 (6 bases). Trimming cost V 8 bases and J 4 bases, with 20 bases left between them. The germline V gene has CDR1 GTSNPN and CDR2 SVGIG (reference sequence). The CDR3 is made up of 14 amino acids. DNA of the CDR3: TGTGCCCGACGGACGGTAGGGACAAGCTATGGCTACACCTTC. This gives the protein CARRTVGTSYGYTF.